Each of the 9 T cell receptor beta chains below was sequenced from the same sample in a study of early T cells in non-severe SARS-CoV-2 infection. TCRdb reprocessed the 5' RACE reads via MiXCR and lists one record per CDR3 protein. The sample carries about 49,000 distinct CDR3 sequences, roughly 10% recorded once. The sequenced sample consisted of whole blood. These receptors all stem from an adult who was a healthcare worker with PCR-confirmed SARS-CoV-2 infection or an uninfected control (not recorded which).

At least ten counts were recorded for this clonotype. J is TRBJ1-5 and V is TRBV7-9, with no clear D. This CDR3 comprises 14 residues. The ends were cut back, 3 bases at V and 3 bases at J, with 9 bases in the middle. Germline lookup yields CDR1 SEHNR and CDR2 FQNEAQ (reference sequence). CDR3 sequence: CASSFGGFNQPQHF. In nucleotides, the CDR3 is TGTGCCAGCAGCTTTGGAGGTTTCAATCAGCCCCAGCATTTT.

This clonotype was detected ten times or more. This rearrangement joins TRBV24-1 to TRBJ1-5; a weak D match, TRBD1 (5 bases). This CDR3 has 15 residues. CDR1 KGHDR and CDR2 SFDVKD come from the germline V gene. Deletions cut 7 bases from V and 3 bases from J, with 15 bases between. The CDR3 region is CATSARDSLNQPQHF. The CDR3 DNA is TGTGCCACCAGCGCGAGGGACTCCCTCAATCAGCCCCAGCATTTT.

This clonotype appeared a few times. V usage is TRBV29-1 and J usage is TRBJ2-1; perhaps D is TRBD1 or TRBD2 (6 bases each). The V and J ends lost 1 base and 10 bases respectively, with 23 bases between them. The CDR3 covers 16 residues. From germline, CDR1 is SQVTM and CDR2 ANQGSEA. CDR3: CSVEGGRTTHQGEQFF. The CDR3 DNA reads TGCAGCGTTGAAGGGGGCCGGACTACCCATCAGGGGGAGCAGTTCTTC.

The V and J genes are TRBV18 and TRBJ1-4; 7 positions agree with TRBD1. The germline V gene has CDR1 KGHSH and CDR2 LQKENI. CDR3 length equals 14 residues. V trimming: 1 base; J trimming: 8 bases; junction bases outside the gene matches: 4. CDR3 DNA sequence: TGTGCCAGCTCACCACAGGGGGCAGACGAAAAACTGTTTTTT. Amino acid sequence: CASSPQGADEKLFF. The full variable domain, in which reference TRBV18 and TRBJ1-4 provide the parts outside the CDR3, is NAGVMQNPRHLVRRRGQEARLRCSPMKGHSHVYWYRQLPEEGLKFMVYLQKENIIDESGMPKERFSAEFPKEGPSILRIQQVVRGDSAAYFCASSPQGADEKLFFGSGTQLSVL.

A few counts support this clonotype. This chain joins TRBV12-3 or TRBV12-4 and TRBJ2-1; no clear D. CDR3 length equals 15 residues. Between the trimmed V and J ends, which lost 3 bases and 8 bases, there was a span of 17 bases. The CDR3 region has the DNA TGTGCCAGCAGTTTGCTCCTATCGCTACAATATGAGCAGTTCTTC. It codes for CASSLLLSLQYEQFF.

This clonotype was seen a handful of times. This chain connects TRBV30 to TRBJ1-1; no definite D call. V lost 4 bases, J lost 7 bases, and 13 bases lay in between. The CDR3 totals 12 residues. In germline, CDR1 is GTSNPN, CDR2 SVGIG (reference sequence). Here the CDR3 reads CAWTRSGIEAFF. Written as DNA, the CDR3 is TGTGCCTGGACAAGATCCGGGATTGAAGCTTTCTTT.

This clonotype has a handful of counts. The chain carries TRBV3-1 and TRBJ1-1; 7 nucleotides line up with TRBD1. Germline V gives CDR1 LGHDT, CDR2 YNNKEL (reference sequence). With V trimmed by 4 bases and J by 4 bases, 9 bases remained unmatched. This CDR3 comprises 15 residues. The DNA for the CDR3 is TGTGCCAGCAGCCCCCCCAGGGGGGGAGGCACTGAAGCTTTCTTT. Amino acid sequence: CASSPPRGGGTEAFF.

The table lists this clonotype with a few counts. The CDR3 nucleotides are TGTGCCAGCAGCTCCGTAGCGGGAGGAGAGACCCAGTACTTC. It encodes CASSSVAGGETQYF. V gene TRBV11-2 combines with J gene TRBJ2-5, with 10 bases fitting TRBD2. The CDR3 has 14 residues. Germline values: CDR1 SGHAT, CDR2 FQNNGV. V shed 4 bases and J 4 bases; nucleotides not matched to a gene: 3. The whole variable domain, filled in from reference TRBV11-2 and TRBJ2-5, reads EAGVAQSPRYKIIEKRQSVAFWCNPISGHATLYWYQQILGQGPKLLIQFQNNGVVDDSQLPKDRFSAERLKGVDSTLKIQPAKLEDSAVYLCASSSVAGGETQYFGPGTRLLVL.

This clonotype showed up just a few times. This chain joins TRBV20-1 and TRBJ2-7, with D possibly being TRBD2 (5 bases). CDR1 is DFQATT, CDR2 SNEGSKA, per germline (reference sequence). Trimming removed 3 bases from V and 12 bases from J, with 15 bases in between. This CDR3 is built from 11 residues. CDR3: CSARTATGSYF. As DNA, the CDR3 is TGCAGTGCTAGGACCGCTACGGGGTCGTACTTC.